This T cell receptor beta chain comes out of a study of CD8+CD57+ T cells in acquired aplastic anemia. Background on the study: The average for DNA from sorted CD4+ and CD8+ cells was 3 to 4 ug. General observations from the study: Patients shared under 30 CD8+ CDR3 sequences with controls.

Genomic DNA provided the template from which TCR beta VDJ and CDR3 profiles were obtained. TCRdb ran MiXCR on the reads and lists one entry per CDR3 protein. The data hold hundreds of thousands of distinct CDR3 sequences, with around half observed a single time. The V gene lost 2 bases and the J gene lost 2 bases, with 4 bases spanning the gap. Germline CDR1 reads MNHEY; CDR2 reads SVGEGT. CDR3 length: 12 residues. This clonotype was seen at least ten times. What it binds is not known. Sequenced patients had shown CD8+CD57+ cell expansion by flow cytometry. Among the patients, all had severe acquired aplastic anemia.

V gene TRBV6-2 or TRBV6-3 combines with J gene TRBJ2-7; no definite D call. The clonotype was recovered from a human donor with aplastic anemia. Sequenced input: sorted CD4+, CD8+, or CD8+CD57+ T cells (not recorded which) from PBMCs. The CDR3 coding sequence is TGTGCCAGCAGTTACATAGCCTACGAGCAGTACTTC. Residues: CASSYIAYEQYF.